This TCR beta chain was identified in a study of control samples from healthy donors and cancer patients. This clone appeared a few times. The repertoire was sequenced with immunoSEQ multiplex PCR; TCRdb's copy has only in-frame clones and lacks some. The profile shows 85,000 to 90,000 clones, about 89% of them singletons. CDR1 and CDR2 (germline): SGHDT, YYEEEE. The CDR3 is 15 residues long. Trimming removed 0 bases from V and 3 bases from J; junction bases left unmatched: 5. The rearrangement links TRBV5-6 to TRBJ1-1; 7 bases line up with TRBD1. This sequence originates from a man aged 25 to 40 in good health. Sequenced: blood. The CDR3 loop reads CASSLGGQLYTEAFF. DNA for the CDR3: TGTGCCAGCAGCTTGGGGGGACAGCTTTACACTGAAGCTTTCTTT.